This T cell receptor (beta chain) was recovered during a study of metastatic and nonmetastatic thyroid tumors. Study information: Comparative analysis of repertoires was undertaken across blood and tumor or nodule tissue obtained from malignant and benign thyroid patients. Findings and limits, study-wide: The study reportedly found significantly higher TCR beta diversity in malignant thyroid tumors than benign nodules, in blood and tumor.

This clone was recorded at least ten times. Its antigen remains unidentified. Germline lookup yields CDR1 SEHNR and CDR2 FQNEAQ (reference sequence). The V end lost 10 bases, the J end lost 9 bases, and 13 bases lay between the germline ends. This CDR3 is 11 amino acids long. Thyroid surgery was performed in patients who had received no treatment beforehand. As processed by the authors: The study's classifier, a distant-metastasis tool for papillary thyroid cancer, was built using CDR3 differences across clinicopathological groups. From the PCR reads, TCRdb re-called clones with MiXCR. For this entry, the V and J calls and clone size follow TCRdb and not the study's own pipeline. The data hold tens of thousands of clones, with 24% observed a single time.

Sample: tumor tissue. The chain couples TRBV7-9 to TRBJ2-1; either TRBD1 or TRBD2 may supply D (5 bases each). The sequence was collected from a female donor with papillary thyroid cancer or a benign thyroid nodule (not recorded which). Some clones in this sample may be carry-over from other donors' samples. CDR3 DNA sequence: TGTGCCACCCCGAGGGGTGCTGAGCAGTTCTTC. It specifies CATPRGAEQFF.